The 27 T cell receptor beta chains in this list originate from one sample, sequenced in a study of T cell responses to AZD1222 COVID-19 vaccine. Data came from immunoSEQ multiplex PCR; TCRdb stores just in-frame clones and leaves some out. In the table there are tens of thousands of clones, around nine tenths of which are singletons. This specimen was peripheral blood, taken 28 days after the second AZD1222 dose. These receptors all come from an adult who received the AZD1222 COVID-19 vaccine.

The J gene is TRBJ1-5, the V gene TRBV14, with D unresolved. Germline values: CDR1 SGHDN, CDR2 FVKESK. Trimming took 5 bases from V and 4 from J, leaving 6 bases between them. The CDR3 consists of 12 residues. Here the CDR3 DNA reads TGTGCCAGCAGCTTGTTAAATCAGCCCCAGCATTTT. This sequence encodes CASSLLNQPQHF.

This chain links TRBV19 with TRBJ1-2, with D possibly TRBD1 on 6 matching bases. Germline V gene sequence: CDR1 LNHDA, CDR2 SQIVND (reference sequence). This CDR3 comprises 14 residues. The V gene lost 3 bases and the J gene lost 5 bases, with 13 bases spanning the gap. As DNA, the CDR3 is TGTGCCAGTAGTATTGGGGGCTACCTTTATGGCTACACCTTC. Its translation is CASSIGGYLYGYTF.

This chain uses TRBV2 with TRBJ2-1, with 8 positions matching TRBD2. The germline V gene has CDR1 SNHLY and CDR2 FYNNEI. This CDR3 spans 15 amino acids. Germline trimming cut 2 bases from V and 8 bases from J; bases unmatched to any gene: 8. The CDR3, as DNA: TGTGCCAGCAGTGAACGGGGGGGCCTTGGGGATGAGCAGTTCTTC. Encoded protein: CASSERGGLGDEQFF.

CDR3 sequence (DNA): TGTGCCAGCAAGCGGACAGAAGAATACACTGAAGCTTTCTTT. This codes for CASKRTEEYTEAFF. This chain uses TRBV6-5 with TRBJ1-1, with TRBD1 as a possible D gene (6 bases). Looked up from germline, CDR1 is MNHEY and CDR2 is SVGAGI. The CDR3 is 14 residues long. Trimming took off 7 bases at V and 3 bases at J, with 15 bases between the two ends.

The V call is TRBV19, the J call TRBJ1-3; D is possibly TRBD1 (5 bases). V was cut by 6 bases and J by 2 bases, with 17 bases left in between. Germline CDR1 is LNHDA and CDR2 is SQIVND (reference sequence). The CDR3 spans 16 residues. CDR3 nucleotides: TGTGCCAGTAGCTCGACAGCTCGGGAAGCTGGAAACACCATATATTTT. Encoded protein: CASSSTAREAGNTIYF. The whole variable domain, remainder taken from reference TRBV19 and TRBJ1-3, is DGGITQSPKYLFRKEGQNVTLSCEQNLNHDAMYWYRQDPGQGLRLIYYSQIVNDFQKGDIAEGYSVSREKKESFPLTVTSAQKNPTAFYLCASSSTAREAGNTIYFGEGSWLTVV.

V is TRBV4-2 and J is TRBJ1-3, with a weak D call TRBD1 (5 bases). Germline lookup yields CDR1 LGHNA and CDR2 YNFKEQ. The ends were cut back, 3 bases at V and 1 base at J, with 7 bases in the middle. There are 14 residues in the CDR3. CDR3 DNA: TGTGCCAGCAGCCACGGGGGTTCTGGAAACACCATATATTTT. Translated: CASSHGGSGNTIYF.

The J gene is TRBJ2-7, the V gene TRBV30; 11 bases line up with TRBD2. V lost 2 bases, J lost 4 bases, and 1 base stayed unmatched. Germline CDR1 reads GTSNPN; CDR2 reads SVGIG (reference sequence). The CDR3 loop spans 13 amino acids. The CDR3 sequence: CAWSIAGGYEQYF. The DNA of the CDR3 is TGTGCCTGGAGTATAGCGGGGGGGTACGAGCAGTACTTC.

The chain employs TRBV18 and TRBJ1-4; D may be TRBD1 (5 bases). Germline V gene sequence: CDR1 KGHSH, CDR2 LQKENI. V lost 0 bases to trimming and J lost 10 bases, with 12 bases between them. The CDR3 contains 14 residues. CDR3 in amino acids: CASSPPTAEGKLFF. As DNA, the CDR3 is TGTGCCAGCTCACCACCGACAGCGGAGGGAAAACTGTTTTTT.

The CDR3 spells CASSKQGARNYGYTF. CDR3 sequence (DNA): TGTGCCAGCAGCAAACAGGGGGCGCGAAACTATGGCTACACCTTC. The rearrangement links TRBV6-2 or TRBV6-3 to TRBJ1-2, with TRBD1 identical over 9 bases. Germline CDR1 is MNHEY and CDR2 is SVGEGT. The CDR3 runs 15 residues. The ends lost 6 bases at V and 2 bases at J; junction bases unmatched: 7.

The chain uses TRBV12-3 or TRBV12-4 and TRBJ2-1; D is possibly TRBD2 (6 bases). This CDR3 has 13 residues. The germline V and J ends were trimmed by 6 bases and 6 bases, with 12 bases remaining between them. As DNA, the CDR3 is TGTGCCAGCAGACTGACTAGTTTCAATGAGCAGTTCTTC. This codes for CASRLTSFNEQFF.

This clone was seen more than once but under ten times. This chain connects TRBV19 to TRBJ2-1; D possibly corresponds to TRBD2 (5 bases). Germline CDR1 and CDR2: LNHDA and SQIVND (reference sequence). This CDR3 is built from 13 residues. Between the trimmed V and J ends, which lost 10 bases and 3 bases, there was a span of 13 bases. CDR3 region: CATRTDLYNEQFF. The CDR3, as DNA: TGTGCCACGAGGACTGATCTCTACAATGAGCAGTTCTTC.

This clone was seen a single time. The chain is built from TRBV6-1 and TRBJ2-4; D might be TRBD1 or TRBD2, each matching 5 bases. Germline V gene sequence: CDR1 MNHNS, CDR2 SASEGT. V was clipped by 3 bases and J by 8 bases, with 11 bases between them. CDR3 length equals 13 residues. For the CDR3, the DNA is TGTGCCAGCAGTGATGGGACGGTAGACATTCAGTACTTC. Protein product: CASSDGTVDIQYF.

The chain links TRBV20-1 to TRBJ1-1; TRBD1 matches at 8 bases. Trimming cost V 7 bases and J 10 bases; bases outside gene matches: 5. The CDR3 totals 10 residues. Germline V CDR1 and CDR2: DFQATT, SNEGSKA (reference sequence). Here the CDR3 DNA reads TGCAGTGGGTTAGACAGGGGAGCTTTCTTT. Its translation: CSGLDRGAFF.

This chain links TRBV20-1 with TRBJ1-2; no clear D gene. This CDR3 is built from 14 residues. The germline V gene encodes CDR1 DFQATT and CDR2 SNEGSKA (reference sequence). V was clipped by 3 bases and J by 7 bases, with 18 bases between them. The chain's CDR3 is CSASLGPGVGGYTF. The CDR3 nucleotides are TGCAGTGCTAGTCTCGGCCCGGGAGTCGGTGGCTACACCTTC.

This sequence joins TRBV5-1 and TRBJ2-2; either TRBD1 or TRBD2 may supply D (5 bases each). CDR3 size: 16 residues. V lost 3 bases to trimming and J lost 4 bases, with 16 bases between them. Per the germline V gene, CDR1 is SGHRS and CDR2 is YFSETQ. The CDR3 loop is CASSSGPRALTGELFF. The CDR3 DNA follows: TGCGCCAGCAGCTCGGGACCTAGGGCCCTCACCGGGGAGCTGTTTTTT.

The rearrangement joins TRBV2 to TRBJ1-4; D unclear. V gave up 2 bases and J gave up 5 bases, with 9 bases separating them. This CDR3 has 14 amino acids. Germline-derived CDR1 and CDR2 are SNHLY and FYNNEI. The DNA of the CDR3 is TGTGCCAGCAGTGAATACCTCGAAAATGAAAAACTGTTTTTT. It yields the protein CASSEYLENEKLFF.

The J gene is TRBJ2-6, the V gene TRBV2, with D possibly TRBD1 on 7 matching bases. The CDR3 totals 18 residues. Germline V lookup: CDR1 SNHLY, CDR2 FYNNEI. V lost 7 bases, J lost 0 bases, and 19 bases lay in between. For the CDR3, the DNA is TGTGCCAGCAAATTAGCGGACAGGACCTTCTCTGGGGCCAACGTCCTGACTTTC. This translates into CASKLADRTFSGANVLTF.

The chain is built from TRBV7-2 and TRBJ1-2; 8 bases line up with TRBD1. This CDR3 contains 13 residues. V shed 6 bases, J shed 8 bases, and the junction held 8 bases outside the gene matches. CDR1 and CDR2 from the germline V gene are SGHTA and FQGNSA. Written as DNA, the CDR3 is TGTGCCAGCAGACTCCAGGGGGCGCAGGGCTACACCTTC. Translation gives CASRLQGAQGYTF.

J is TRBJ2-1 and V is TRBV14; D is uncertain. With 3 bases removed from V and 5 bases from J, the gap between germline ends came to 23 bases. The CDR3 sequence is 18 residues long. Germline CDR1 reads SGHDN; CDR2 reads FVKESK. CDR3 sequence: CASSHTTPVGSHDNEQFF. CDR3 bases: TGTGCCAGCAGCCACACGACCCCGGTCGGCTCCCACGACAATGAGCAGTTCTTC.

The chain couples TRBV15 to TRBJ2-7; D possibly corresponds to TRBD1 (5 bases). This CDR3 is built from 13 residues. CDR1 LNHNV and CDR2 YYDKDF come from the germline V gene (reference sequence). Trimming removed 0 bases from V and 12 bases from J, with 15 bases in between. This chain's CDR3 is CATSRDSRAYRYF. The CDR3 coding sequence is TGTGCCACCAGCAGAGATTCCAGGGCTTATCGGTACTTC. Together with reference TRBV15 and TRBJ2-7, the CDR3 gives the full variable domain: DAMVIQNPRYQVTQFGKPVTLSCSQTLNHNVMYWYQQKSSQAPKLLFHYYDKDFNNEADTPDNFQSRRPNTSFCFLDIRSPGLGDTAMYLCATSRDSRAYRYFGPGTRLTVT.

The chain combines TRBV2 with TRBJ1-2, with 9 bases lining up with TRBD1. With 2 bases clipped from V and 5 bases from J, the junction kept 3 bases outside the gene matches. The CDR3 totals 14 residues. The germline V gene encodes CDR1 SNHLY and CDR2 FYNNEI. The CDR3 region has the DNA TGTGCCAGCAGTGAAATGGACAGGGGATATGGCTACACCTTC. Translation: CASSEMDRGYGYTF.

DNA for the CDR3: TGTGCCAGCAGCTTACACGGGACGGCCCTGAACACTGAAGCTTTCTTT. This sequence encodes CASSLHGTALNTEAFF. The chain couples TRBV7-2 to TRBJ1-1; D might be TRBD1 (5 bases). V was shortened by 2 bases and J by 0 bases, with 13 bases between the two germline ends. The germline V gene has CDR1 SGHTA and CDR2 FQGNSA. CDR3 length: 16 amino acids.

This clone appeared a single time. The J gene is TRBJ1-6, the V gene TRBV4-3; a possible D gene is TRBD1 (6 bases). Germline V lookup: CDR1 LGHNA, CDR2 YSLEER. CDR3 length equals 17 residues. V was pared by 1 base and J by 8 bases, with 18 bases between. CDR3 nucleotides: TGCGCCAGCAGCCAAGCAGGGGTGGGCAGGAGCCATTCACCCCTCCACTTT. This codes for CASSQAGVGRSHSPLHF.

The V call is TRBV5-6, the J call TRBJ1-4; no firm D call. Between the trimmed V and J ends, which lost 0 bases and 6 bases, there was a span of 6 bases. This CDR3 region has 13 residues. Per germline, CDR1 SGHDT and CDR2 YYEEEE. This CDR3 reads CASSLAGDEKLFF. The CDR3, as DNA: TGTGCCAGCAGCTTGGCCGGAGATGAAAAACTGTTTTTT.

CDR3 sequence: CASSQGWGGYTF. The CDR3 DNA follows: TGTGCCAGCAGCCAAGGGTGGGGTGGCTACACCTTC. The chain is built from TRBV3-1 (or the pseudogene TRBV3-2) and TRBJ1-2; the D is unclear. This CDR3 contains 12 residues. V dropped 1 base and J dropped 7 bases, with 7 bases sitting between them. Germline CDR1 is LGHDT and CDR2 is YNNKEL (reference sequence).

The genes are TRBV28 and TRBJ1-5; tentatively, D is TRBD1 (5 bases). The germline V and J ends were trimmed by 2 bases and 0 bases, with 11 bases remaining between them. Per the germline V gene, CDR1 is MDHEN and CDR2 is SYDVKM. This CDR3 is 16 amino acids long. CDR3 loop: CASSLLSGGSNQPQHF. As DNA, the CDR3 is TGTGCCAGCAGTTTACTATCCGGGGGTAGCAATCAGCCCCAGCATTTT.

The CDR3 loop reads CASSYSEAGGPGEQFF. CDR3 nucleotide sequence: TGTGCCAGCAGTTACTCGGAAGCGGGGGGGCCCGGTGAGCAGTTCTTC. The gene calls are TRBV6-5 and TRBJ2-1; TRBD2 matches 10 bases. Germline values: CDR1 MNHEY, CDR2 SVGAGI. J was trimmed by 9 bases and V by 0 bases; bases with no gene match: 8. This CDR3 is 16 amino acids long.